A single sample is the source of the 3 T cell receptor beta chains below, sequenced in a study of multiple sclerosis patients with progressive multifocal leukoencephalopathy (dated by TCRdb to 2018 to 2020). The library relied on the immunoSEQ multiplex PCR assay. TCRdb carries this immuneACCESS record with in-frame sequences only. Its versions omit some clonotypes, under half of them owing to an unresolved V gene in the studies checked, with the rest unexplained. The sample table holds 30,000 or so clones, of which roughly 86% were seen once. Approximately 6% of the sample comes from the top ten. The sample's time point label is to be understood as: time of PML onset. In light of the paper, this sample's treatment or condition label describes: on natalizumab therapy at sampling. The sequencing here drew on PBMCs, taken from a patient treated with natalizumab. The source of these receptors is a woman between 35 and 50 years old with progressive multifocal leukoencephalopathy.

V and J are TRBV6-5 and TRBJ2-7; no reliable D call. V was cut by 0 bases and J by 3 bases, with 9 bases left in between. Germline V gene lookup returns CDR1 MNHEY and CDR2 SVGAGI. This CDR3 has 14 amino acids. The chain's CDR3 is CASSYSVSSYEQYF. Written as DNA, the CDR3 is TGTGCCAGCAGTTACTCTGTTAGTAGCTACGAGCAGTACTTC.

V gene TRBV4-1 combines with J gene TRBJ2-7; D tentatively fits TRBD1 or TRBD2 (6 bases each). The length of the CDR3 is 14 residues. V lost 0 bases to trimming and J lost 6 bases, with 12 bases between them. Germline V CDR1 and CDR2: MGHRA, YSYEKL. CDR3 DNA: TGCGCCAGCAGCCAAGATACGGGGGCTCGCGAGCAGTACTTC. Protein product: CASSQDTGAREQYF.

This rearrangement joins TRBV5-1 to TRBJ2-5; D is uncertain. The J call could be wrong; TRBJ2-7 is a better fit for the DNA end. The CDR3 spans 14 residues. Germline V gene lookup returns CDR1 SGHRS and CDR2 YFSETQ. As DNA, the CDR3 is TGCGCCAGCAGCTTGGTGGGCGGTAGCTACGAGCAGTACTTC. Translating gives CASSLVGGSYEQYF.